This record covers a single T cell receptor beta chain. Profiling relied on immunoSEQ multiplex PCR, and the TCRdb table lists in-frame clones only, not all of them. The table includes over 75,000 clones, 85% to 90% detected once. The data derive from a study of T cell responses to AZD1222 COVID-19 vaccine. Deletions cut 6 bases from V and 1 base from J, with 9 bases between. The CDR3 runs to 13 residues. The germline V gene has CDR1 SGHTA and CDR2 FQGNSA. The clonotype comes from an adult who received the AZD1222 COVID-19 vaccine. The starting material was peripheral blood, obtained 28 days after the second AZD1222 dose. V is TRBV7-2 and J is TRBJ1-2; the D is unclear. The CDR3 is CASRDRYNYGYTF. The CDR3 nucleotides are TGTGCCAGCAGGGACCGGTATAACTATGGCTACACCTTC.